The source of this TCR beta chain is a study of T-cell memory formation after mild COVID-19. This clonotype came up a few times. From the 5' RACE reads, TCRdb called clonotypes with MiXCR, one entry per CDR3 protein. Of roughly 150,000 distinct CDR3 sequences in the sample, roughly 15% were seen once. The V gene's germline CDR1 is SGHAT and CDR2 FQNNGV. The ends were cut back, 1 base at V and 1 base at J, with 9 bases in the middle. The CDR3 extends over 15 amino acids. The V and J genes are TRBV11-2 and TRBJ2-3; possible D gene TRBD2, 6 bases. The material sequenced was PBMCs or a T cell subset sorted from them (not recorded which). This sequence was found in an adult woman who had mild COVID-19 (a few samples of this study predate the infection). Cell type and time point are not known. This CDR3 is CASSLGRRGTDTQYF. The CDR3 coding sequence is TGTGCCAGCAGCTTAGGACGGAGGGGCACAGATACGCAGTATTTT.